Presented here are 25 T cell receptor beta chains from one specimen sequenced in a study of blood T cell repertoires in COVID-19. Repertoires were generated with immunoSEQ multiplex PCR, while TCRdb's copy carries only in-frame clones and drops some. The profile shows roughly 180,000 clones, 81% of them singletons. Material for sequencing was PBMCs or T cells enriched from blood (not recorded which). The receptors originated from a middle-aged woman with acute COVID-19.

The chain recombines TRBV7-9 with TRBJ1-2, with TRBD1 as a possible D gene (5 bases). V lost 4 bases and J lost 3, with 12 bases in between. The CDR3 has 14 residues. CDR1 is SEHNR and CDR2 is FQNEAQ in the germline V gene (reference sequence). CDR3 sequence: CASSWTSDHYGYTF. In DNA, the CDR3 is TGTGCCAGCAGCTGGACATCAGACCACTATGGCTACACCTTC.

The rearrangement uses TRBV7-2 and TRBJ1-6; D may be TRBD1 (6 bases). The V end was cut by 11 bases, the J end by 10 bases, with 18 bases between. CDR1 and CDR2 from the germline V gene are SGHTA and FQGNSA. The CDR3 loop spans 13 amino acids. The CDR3 region is CAGTVTGFSPLHF. The CDR3 DNA reads TGTGCCGGCACCGTTACAGGGTTCTCACCCCTCCACTTT.

This clone turned up a few times. This chain links TRBV9 with TRBJ2-5; 8 nucleotides match TRBD2. The V segment lost 0 bases and the J segment 5 bases; nucleotides outside the gene matches: 3. Germline CDR1 reads SGDLS; CDR2 reads YYNGEE. The CDR3 is 14 amino acids. This CDR3 reads CASSVDPSGETQYF. CDR3 bases: TGTGCCAGCAGCGTAGATCCTAGCGGGGAGACCCAGTACTTC.

This clone was seen only a few times. V usage is TRBV5-1 and J usage is TRBJ2-3; 7 bases agree with TRBD2. Per the germline V gene, CDR1 is SGHRS and CDR2 is YFSETQ. J gave up 4 bases and V 1 base, and 9 bases lay outside the gene matches. CDR3 size: 16 residues. CDR3 region: CASSLNRRESPDTQYF. The CDR3 nucleotides read TGCGCCAGCAGCTTGAACCGGCGGGAGTCCCCAGATACGCAGTATTTT.

The V gene is TRBV18, the J gene TRBJ1-5, with 9 bases aligning to TRBD1. J was trimmed by 1 base and V by 4 bases; bases with no gene match: 5. CDR3 length: 16 residues. Germline CDR1 is KGHSH and CDR2 is LQKENI. The CDR3 spells CASSQNRGQSNQPQHF. The CDR3 coding sequence is TGTGCCAGCTCACAGAACAGGGGGCAGAGCAATCAGCCCCAGCATTTT.

This chain connects TRBV24-1 to TRBJ1-1; 8 bases map to TRBD1. This CDR3 comprises 16 residues. V was clipped by 3 bases and J by 2 bases; unmatched bases: 7. Per germline, CDR1 KGHDR and CDR2 SFDVKD. The CDR3 spells CATSDPGQGFNTEAFF. The DNA for the CDR3 is TGTGCCACCAGTGATCCCGGACAGGGATTTAACACTGAAGCTTTCTTT.

This chain connects TRBV15 to TRBJ2-1; TRBD2 aligns across 8 bases. The CDR3 extends over 21 amino acids. Trimming took 1 base from V and 0 from J; bases not matched to a gene: 17. Germline V gives CDR1 LNHNV, CDR2 YYDKDF (reference sequence). CDR3 amino acids: CATSRAPKSGSTLSSYNEQFF. CDR3 coding DNA: TGTGCCACCAGCAGAGCCCCCAAGAGCGGGAGTACCCTAAGCTCCTACAATGAGCAGTTCTTC.

This clone was seen more than once but under ten times. This rearrangement joins TRBV18 to TRBJ2-3; D remains unclear. Trimming removed 4 bases at V and 0 bases at J, with 8 bases between. This CDR3 region has 14 residues. Germline V gene lookup returns CDR1 KGHSH and CDR2 LQKENI. DNA for the CDR3: TGTGCCAGCTCACTCCAACAGAGCACAGATACGCAGTATTTT. Protein sequence: CASSLQQSTDTQYF.

This chain links TRBV5-1 with TRBJ2-7; tentatively, D is TRBD2 (5 bases). Trimming pared 4 bases from V and 6 bases from J, leaving 14 bases between. Per the germline V gene, CDR1 is SGHRS and CDR2 is YFSETQ. This CDR3 comprises 13 residues. The CDR3 bases are TGCGCCAGCAGCCTAGGCGGGCACTCCGAGCAGTACGTC. Amino acids: CASSLGGHSEQYV.

Turning to this clone: A junction boundary mismatches the germline segment, possibly from a read error. V gene TRBV29-1 combines with J gene TRBJ2-3; TRBD1 matches at 8 bases. CDR3 size: 14 residues. The germline V gene has CDR1 SQVTM and CDR2 ANQGSEA. The CDR3: CSVEGQGRADTQYF. In DNA form, the CDR3 reads TGCAGCGTCGAAGGACAGGGTAGGGCAGATACGCAGTATTTT.

This chain connects TRBV7-2 to TRBJ1-2, with 9 positions matching TRBD1. The germline gives CDR1 SGHTA, CDR2 FQGNSA. The J segment lost 7 bases and the V segment lost 5 bases, leaving 8 bases of the junction unmatched. This CDR3 is built from 14 residues. CDR3 sequence reads: CASSIQQGAIGYTF. In DNA form, the CDR3 reads TGTGCCAGCAGCATACAACAGGGGGCAATTGGCTACACCTTC.

V and J are TRBV9 and TRBJ2-4; 8 nucleotides agree with TRBD1. The junction had 5 bases not matched to a gene; V was cut back by 4 bases and J by 5 bases. Per germline, CDR1 SGDLS and CDR2 YYNGEE. This CDR3 is 14 amino acids long. The CDR3 nucleotides read TGTGCCAGCAGCCCTGACAGGGGCGAAAACATTCAGTACTTC. Protein product: CASSPDRGENIQYF.

The V and J genes are TRBV7-3 and TRBJ2-1; D possibly corresponds to TRBD2 (5 bases). The V end was cut by 1 base, the J end by 8 bases, with 12 bases between. CDR3 length: 14 amino acids. Per germline, CDR1 SGHTA and CDR2 FQGTGA. CDR3 protein: CASSLKAERDEQFF. The CDR3 nucleotides are TGTGCCAGCAGCTTAAAGGCAGAGAGGGATGAGCAGTTCTTC.

CDR3 protein: CASSDTSNEKLFF. Written as DNA, the CDR3 is TGTGCCAGCTCAGATACATCTAATGAAAAACTGTTTTTT. The chain uses TRBV18 and TRBJ1-4; D is unresolved. Germline V gene lookup returns CDR1 KGHSH and CDR2 LQKENI. CDR3 length: 13 amino acids. Trimming stripped 5 bases from V and 3 bases from J, with 7 bases between.

V gene TRBV29-1 combines with J gene TRBJ1-1; 7 positions match TRBD1. Germline V gene lookup returns CDR1 SQVTM and CDR2 ANQGSEA. J gave up 10 bases and V 0 bases, and 11 bases lay outside the gene matches. The CDR3 loop spans 14 amino acids. The CDR3 DNA reads TGCAGCGTTGAAGATTCGAGAGGGGGCCGGGGAGCTTTCTTT. This encodes CSVEDSRGGRGAFF.

The J gene is TRBJ2-2, the V gene TRBV6-6, with D possibly matching TRBD2 (6 bases). The CDR3 is 15 amino acids. The germline V gene encodes CDR1 MNHNY and CDR2 SVGAGI (reference sequence). V dropped 0 bases and J dropped 4 bases, with 9 bases sitting between them. Here the CDR3 reads CASSYSVGGTGELFF. The CDR3 bases are TGTGCCAGCAGTTACTCGGTCGGGGGCACCGGGGAGCTGTTTTTT.

This clone was detected a few times. The chain is built from TRBV18 and TRBJ1-6; no firm D call. Germline CDR1 reads KGHSH; CDR2 reads LQKENI. Trimming stripped 4 bases from V and 7 bases from J, with 11 bases between. The CDR3 contains 14 residues. CDR3 in DNA: TGTGCCAGCTCACAGCGGGAGACGAATTCACCCCTCCACTTT. Protein sequence: CASSQRETNSPLHF.

The V call is TRBV2, the J call TRBJ2-2, with 8 bases that match TRBD1. V lost 7 bases, J lost 1 base, and 5 bases stayed unmatched. CDR3 length: 15 amino acids. Germline V CDR1 and CDR2: SNHLY, FYNNEI. The CDR3 DNA follows: TGTGCCAGCACCTCCGACAGGGGGAACACCGGGGAGCTGTTTTTT. Its translation is CASTSDRGNTGELFF.

The chain uses TRBV5-1 and TRBJ1-1; 7 nucleotides agree with TRBD1. Germline CDR1 SGHRS, CDR2 YFSETQ. After removal of 0 bases from V and 9 bases from J, the junction contained 2 bases not matched to a gene. This CDR3 is 12 amino acids long. The CDR3 DNA sequence: TGCGCCAGCAGCTTGGAGGGGGCGAAAGCTTTCTTT. Translation: CASSLEGAKAFF.

The gene calls are TRBV2 and TRBJ2-7, with TRBD2 identical over 12 bases. The V gene end was trimmed by 6 bases and the J gene end by 4 bases; junction bases not matched to a gene: 13. The CDR3 loop spans 17 amino acids. The germline V gene encodes CDR1 SNHLY and CDR2 FYNNEI. CDR3 residues: CASREQLAGGLFYEQYF. In nucleotides, the CDR3 is TGTGCCAGCAGGGAGCAGCTAGCGGGAGGGTTGTTTTACGAGCAGTACTTC.

V gene TRBV9 combines with J gene TRBJ2-1, with 10 bases fitting TRBD1. Germline V gives CDR1 SGDLS, CDR2 YYNGEE. Trimming cost V 4 bases and J 4 bases; bases outside gene matches: 5. The CDR3 totals 15 residues. CDR3 sequence: CASSRQGAAYNEQFF. The CDR3 DNA follows: TGTGCCAGCAGCCGACAGGGGGCCGCGTACAATGAGCAGTTCTTC. Filled out from reference TRBV9 and TRBJ2-1, the complete variable domain reads DSGVTQTPKHLITATGQRVTLRCSPRSGDLSVYWYQQSLDQGLQFLIQYYNGEERAKGNILERFSAQQFPDLHSELNLSSLELGDSALYFCASSRQGAAYNEQFFGPGTRLTVL.

V and J are TRBV2 and TRBJ2-3, with 10 positions matching TRBD2. From germline, CDR1 is SNHLY and CDR2 FYNNEI. CDR3 length equals 14 residues. V lost 6 bases, J lost 2 bases, and 2 bases stayed unmatched. CDR3 sequence (DNA): TGTGCCAGCAGCCTAGCGGGAGTCACAGATACGCAGTATTTT. It is translated as CASSLAGVTDTQYF.

V is TRBV13 and J is TRBJ1-5; the D is unclear. The length of the CDR3 is 17 residues. Trimming cost V 0 bases and J 0 bases, with 12 bases left between them. Germline CDR1 reads PRHDT; CDR2 reads FYEKMQ (reference sequence). This CDR3 reads CASSLGPTDYSNQPQHF. The CDR3 nucleotides are TGTGCCAGCAGCTTAGGACCCACGGACTATAGCAATCAGCCCCAGCATTTT.

The chain recombines TRBV5-1 with TRBJ1-1; 8 nucleotides agree with TRBD1. From germline, CDR1 is SGHRS and CDR2 YFSETQ. This CDR3 is 17 amino acids long. The V segment lost 3 bases and the J segment 5 bases; nucleotides outside the gene matches: 15. The CDR3 protein is CASSSLGTGSIGTEAFF. CDR3 nucleotides: TGCGCCAGCAGCTCCCTCGGGACAGGAAGTATAGGAACTGAAGCTTTCTTT.

V and J are TRBV2 and TRBJ1-1; D not certain. V shed 4 bases and J shed 11 bases, with 11 bases lying between them. The germline V gene has CDR1 SNHLY and CDR2 FYNNEI. This CDR3 comprises 11 residues. The CDR3 protein is CASSGGPSAFF. The CDR3 nucleotides read TGTGCCAGCAGTGGAGGCCCGTCCGCTTTCTTT.